The source of this T cell receptor beta chain is a study of blood T cell repertoires in COVID-19 (dated by TCRdb to about 2020). In the study overall: The collaborator samples originated in the United States, Italy and Spain and spanned the acute and convalescent phases of COVID-19. The material from the prospective study consisted of cDNA or gDNA derived from T cells, B-cell-depleted T cells, or PBMCs. Subjects who had been exposed to COVID-19, were actively infected with it, or had recovered from it provided the deeply sampled blood TCRbeta repertoires that made up the dataset. The repertoires were released in a freely available public database meant as a resource for research on the immune response to SARS-CoV-2. The samples were drawn from two sources: the first 160 participants of the ongoing ImmuneRACE study, and 1,000 to 1,500 subjects contributed by 6 global collaborators. A de-identified subject ID, COVID-19 status, age in years and sex were almost always included in the sample metadata. Where HLA class I and class II types were available, the types were taken from metadata supplied by the sample provider, not from assay-based typing. Overall study outcomes, separate from this receptor: The amount of clinical and demographic metadata varied by source and participant and was provided uncurated.

TCRbeta CDR3 regions were amplified from genomic DNA using the immunoSEQ Assay, a bias-controlled multiplex PCR. Per the original workflow: The number of nucleated cells in each sample was estimated by amplification of reference gene primers within the assay. Sequence reads were collapsed and filtered to measure the absolute abundance of every unique TCRbeta CDR3 rearrangement. For each sample, productive Simpson clonality was calculated as the square root of Simpson's diversity index over productive rearrangements. TCRdb mirrors the immuneACCESS table, restricted to in-frame sequences. Some clones are absent from its copies; in checked studies, under half trace to an unresolved V gene, and the reason for the others is unknown. The DNA gave D and trimming, while V, J and clone size come from that table. The sample includes tens of thousands of clones, with about 80% observed a single time. The ten biggest clones cover about 2.1% of the sample.

Whole blood was collected in K2EDTA tubes by collaborating institutions according to the institutions' own protocols. For TCRbeta analysis, collaborators shipped samples as frozen whole blood, isolated PBMCs, or DNA extracted from either of those sample types. Trimming leaves V shorter by 3 bases and J shorter by 6 bases, with the junction holding 8 bases beyond the gene matches. From the cysteine up to the phenylalanine, the CDR3 has a length of 14 residues. The only DNA kept is the CDR3, 42 bases in frame from the first base. Sequences GTSNPN (CDR1) and SVGIG (CDR2) are obtained from the germline V gene (reference sequence). Concerning this clone itself: Its antigen is not yet known. Per-base qualities were not stored, and no clone one base away is much larger.

This chain is built from TRBV30 and TRBJ1-2; TRBD1 lines up with 9 middle nucleotides. This receptor was identified in a woman between 65 and 79 years old with acute or convalescent COVID-19. The specimen was peripheral blood. The nucleotides are TGTGCCTGGAGCCTCCGGGACAGGGACCATGGCTACACCTTC. This yields the protein CAWSLRDRDHGYTF. Reference TRBV30 and TRBJ1-2 genes cover what lies past the CDR3, so the full variable domain is SQTIHQWPATLVQPVGSPLSLECTVEGTSNPNLYWYRQAAGRGLQLLFYSVGIGQISSEVPQNLSASRPQDRQFILSSKKLLLSDSGFYLCAWSLRDRDHGYTFGSGTRLTVV.